The 15 T cell receptor beta chains given below trace back to one sample, sequenced in a study of blood T cell repertoires in COVID-19. The table came from immunoSEQ multiplex PCR; TCRdb's copy has only in-frame clones and leaves some out. The sample carries roughly 160,000 clones, approximately 80% recorded once. The material sequenced was PBMCs or T cells enriched from blood (not recorded which). Source of these receptors: a woman aged 55-70 years who had recovered from COVID-19.

This clone showed up just once. This chain uses TRBV28 with TRBJ1-1; 8 nucleotides agree with TRBD1. V lost 4 bases and J lost 6; bases outside the gene matches: 10. Per germline, CDR1 MDHEN and CDR2 SYDVKM. The CDR3 spans 15 residues. The CDR3 region has the DNA TGTGCCAGCAGTTCCGGGACAGGCTTTTCCGCTGAAGCTTTCTTT. Protein: CASSSGTGFSAEAFF.

This rearrangement joins TRBV4-2 to TRBJ2-2; 9 positions match TRBD2. The CDR3 spans 19 residues. The germline gives CDR1 LGHNA, CDR2 YNFKEQ. J gave up 3 bases and V 1 base, and 12 bases lay outside the gene matches. The CDR3 sequence: CASSQAARGLAGHTGELFF. CDR3 nucleotides: TGTGCCAGCAGCCAAGCGGCTCGTGGGCTAGCGGGGCACACCGGGGAGCTGTTTTTT.

The rearrangement uses TRBV2 and TRBJ1-6; no clear D. The V end was cut by 11 bases, the J end by 9 bases, with 17 bases between. This CDR3 spans 13 amino acids. CDR1 is SNHLY, CDR2 FYNNEI, per germline. The CDR3 loop is CAGTLARSSPLHF. CDR3 coding DNA: TGTGCCGGAACATTAGCTCGGAGTTCACCCCTCCACTTT.

A single count supports this clone. The chain has TRBV28 and TRBJ2-1, with D unclear. The CDR3 is 12 residues long. Germline V CDR1 and CDR2: MDHEN, SYDVKM. Trimming shortened V by 3 bases and J by 5 bases, and 5 bases separated the two germline ends. DNA of the CDR3: TGTGCCAGCAGTTTGGCACACAATGAGCAGTTCTTC. It codes for CASSLAHNEQFF.

The chain links TRBV7-9 to TRBJ1-3; no clear D gene. In germline, CDR1 is SEHNR, CDR2 FQNEAQ (reference sequence). The CDR3 length is 13 residues. V was pared by 0 bases and J by 4 bases, with 4 bases between. DNA for the CDR3: TGTGCCAGCAGCTTAGCTATGGGAAACACCATATATTTT. Encoded protein: CASSLAMGNTIYF.

The V call is TRBV20-1, the J call TRBJ1-5; the D is unclear. Germline CDR1 is DFQATT and CDR2 is SNEGSKA (reference sequence). This CDR3 has 13 residues. V lost 3 bases to trimming and J lost 2 bases, with 8 bases between them. The CDR3 is CSASSGGNQPQHF. CDR3 nucleotide sequence: TGCAGTGCTAGTTCGGGTGGCAATCAGCCCCAGCATTTT.

This clone came up once. The J gene is TRBJ1-1, the V gene TRBV7-9; 8 bases are shared with TRBD1. The V segment lost 7 bases and the J segment 4 bases; nucleotides outside the gene matches: 8. Germline assignment: CDR1 SEHNR and CDR2 FQNEAQ (reference sequence). The CDR3 covers 14 residues. CDR3 in DNA: TGTGCCAGCAACCGAGACCAGGGGGCCACTGAAGCTTTCTTT. Translated: CASNRDQGATEAFF.

This rearrangement joins TRBV7-2 to TRBJ2-5, with a tentative D call TRBD1 (5 bases). The CDR3 is 13 amino acids. Germline-derived CDR1 and CDR2 are SGHTA and FQGNSA. The ends were cut back, 8 bases at V and 5 bases at J, with 15 bases in the middle. The CDR3 DNA reads TGTGCCAGCCGCCCCAGGGTTGGGGAGACCCAGTACTTC. Translation gives CASRPRVGETQYF. Based on the CDR3 plus reference TRBV7-2 and TRBJ2-5, the full variable domain is GAGVSQSPSNKVTEKGKDVELRCDPISGHTALYWYRQSLGQGLEFLIYFQGNSAPDKSGLPSDRFSAERTGGSVSTLTIQRTQQEDSAVYLCASRPRVGETQYFGPGTRLLVL.

The rearrangement uses TRBV5-3 and TRBJ1-1; D call uncertain. TRBV5-3 carries the ORF label, with uncertain function. The V and J ends lost 7 bases and 11 bases respectively, with 15 bases between them. This CDR3 contains 11 residues. The DNA for the CDR3 is TGTGCCAGACTCCGTGAACAGTCTGCTTTCTTT. It yields the protein CARLREQSAFF.

This chain uses TRBV5-1 with TRBJ2-1; TRBD1 aligns across 8 bases. J gave up 10 bases and V 5 bases, and 8 bases lay outside the gene matches. The CDR3 is 13 residues long. CDR1 is SGHRS and CDR2 is YFSETQ in the germline V gene. The CDR3 here is CASSLQGGNEQFF. CDR3 DNA: TGCGCCAGCAGTTTACAGGGGGGAAACGAGCAGTTCTTC.

The chain is built from TRBV5-1 and TRBJ1-2; weak D call: TRBD1 (5 bases). In germline, CDR1 is SGHRS, CDR2 YFSETQ. V shed 7 bases and J shed 3 bases, with 13 bases lying between them. This CDR3 comprises 13 residues. The CDR3 nucleotides are TGCGCCAGCGCCCCTTCAGGGTACTATGGCTACACCTTC. Translated, it gives CASAPSGYYGYTF.

The chain joins TRBV7-9 to TRBJ2-3; D is ambiguous. In germline, CDR1 is SEHNR, CDR2 FQNEAQ (reference sequence). Trimming took 4 bases from V and 5 from J, leaving 10 bases between them. The CDR3 totals 13 residues. The CDR3 DNA is TGTGCCAGCAGCTCAACGCAACAAGATACGCAGTATTTT. Its protein is CASSSTQQDTQYF.

The chain has TRBV14 and TRBJ1-3; D ambiguous. The V end was cut by 4 bases, the J end by 2 bases, with 12 bases between. This CDR3 contains 15 residues. Germline CDR1 SGHDN, CDR2 FVKESK. CDR3 region: CASSLTMGPGNTIYF. The CDR3 region has the DNA TGTGCCAGCAGCCTAACTATGGGTCCTGGAAACACCATATATTTT.

The rearrangement uses TRBV19 and TRBJ1-4; D remains unclear. CDR3 length: 14 amino acids. Trimming cost V 9 bases and J 3 bases, with 14 bases left between them. Germline lookup yields CDR1 LNHDA and CDR2 SQIVND (reference sequence). Here the CDR3 reads CASEQFFANEKLFF. The CDR3 region has the DNA TGTGCCAGCGAACAGTTTTTTGCTAATGAAAAACTGTTTTTT.

This clone was picked up one time. The chain is built from TRBV3-1 (or the pseudogene TRBV3-2) and TRBJ2-1, with 8 nucleotides matching TRBD2. CDR3 size: 15 residues. The J segment lost 8 bases and the V segment lost 4 bases, leaving 10 bases of the junction unmatched. The germline CDR1 and CDR2 sequences are LGHDT and YNNKEL (reference sequence). The CDR3 loop reads CASSPSSGSGDEQFF. CDR3 nucleotides: TGTGCCAGCAGCCCGTCGAGTGGTAGCGGGGATGAGCAGTTCTTC.